These T cell receptor beta chains were read from a single sample in a study of blood T cell repertoires in COVID-19. This table comes from immunoSEQ multiplex PCR, and its TCRdb copy is limited to in-frame clones, with some not included. The sample lists tens of thousands of clones, approximately 90% occurring once. Sequenced material: peripheral blood. All receptors derive from a human donor with active COVID-19. The donor label of this sample is uncertain. Both conserved end residues are part of each CDR3. D genes are given only for firm matches. The size field is filled for only some rows; it gives once, few, many or a size class.

cdr3_nt cdr3_aa j_call v_call clone_size d_call
TGTGCCAGCAGCTTAGAAGGACAGGGGGCTTTGGATACGCAGTATTTT CASSLEGQGALDTQYF TRBJ2-3 TRBV11-1 - TRBD1
TGTGCCAGCAGTGGGACAGGGGGACCTAATGAAAAACTGTTTTTT CASSGTGGPNEKLFF TRBJ1-4 TRBV27 - TRBD1
TGTGCCAGTAGTATAGGGGACAGGGGGGGGCTGGATACGCAGTATTTT CASSIGDRGGLDTQYF TRBJ2-3 TRBV19 - TRBD1
TGTGCCAGCACCCCCAGGGGGCTCCCCGATCAGCCCCAGCATTTT CASTPRGLPDQPQHF TRBJ1-5 TRBV28 - TRBD1
TGTGCCATCAGGGCGGGCGGGGGCAACACCGGGGAGCTGTTTTTT CAIRAGGGNTGELFF TRBJ2-2 TRBV10-3 - -
TGTGCCAGCAGTTTCCTGGCAGGGAGCACAGATACGCAGTATTTT CASSFLAGSTDTQYF TRBJ2-3 TRBV6-2/TRBV6-3 - -
TGCGCCAGCGGACAGGGGGCTACTAATGAAAAACTGTTTTTT CASGQGATNEKLFF TRBJ1-4 TRBV5-1 - TRBD1
TGTGCCAGCAGCCAGTCAGGGGAGATCTATGGCTACACCTTC CASSQSGEIYGYTF TRBJ1-2 TRBV3-1/TRBV3-2 few -
TGTGCCAGCAACCGAAATGGGGACAGCTCCTACGAGCAGTACTTC CASNRNGDSSYEQYF TRBJ2-7 TRBV6-5 - TRBD1
TGTGCCAGCTCACCTCAGAGGACAGGGCGGATCTCCTACAATGAGCAGTTCTTC CASSPQRTGRISYNEQFF TRBJ2-1 TRBV18 - TRBD1
TGTGCCAGCAGCGCCCTTAAGGAGAGTTACGAGCAGTACTTC CASSALKESYEQYF TRBJ2-7 TRBV6-5 - -
TGTGCCAGCAGCTTACGCAGGGATTACCAAGAGACCCAGTACTTC CASSLRRDYQETQYF TRBJ2-5 TRBV7-9 few -
TGTGCCAGCAGGAGGAGCTCCTACAATGAGCAGTTCTTC CASRRSSYNEQFF TRBJ2-1 TRBV25-1 - -
TGTGCCAGCAGCCATATACAGGGTCGAACAGATACGCAGTATTTT CASSHIQGRTDTQYF TRBJ2-3 TRBV14 - -
TGCGCCAGCAGCTCTGACACCGAGCAGTACTTC CASSSDTEQYF TRBJ2-7 TRBV5-1 few -
TGTGCCAGCAGTACCGGGGGATCCTACGAGCAGTACTTC CASSTGGSYEQYF TRBJ2-7 TRBV27 - -
TGTGCCAGCAGCTCTCCGGGGAATATGAACACTGAAGCTTTCTTT CASSSPGNMNTEAFF TRBJ1-1 TRBV13 - -
TGTGCCAGCAGTGAAAATCTAGGGTCTCGCGGGGATGGCTACACCTTC CASSENLGSRGDGYTF TRBJ1-2 TRBV6-1 - -
TGCGCCAGCAGCCAAGCCCGACAGGGGGCCGGGGAGCTGTTTTTT CASSQARQGAGELFF TRBJ2-2 TRBV4-1 once TRBD1
TGTGCCAGCAGTTCGCGGACAGGGACGAACACTGAAGCTTTCTTT CASSSRTGTNTEAFF TRBJ1-1 TRBV27 - TRBD1
TGTGCCAGCAGCCTAACAGGGTTCGACTTATCACCCCTCCACTTT CASSLTGFDLSPLHF TRBJ1-6 TRBV6-5 - -
TGTGCCAGCAGCTTATGGAGACAGGGAGTAGATACGCAGTATTTT CASSLWRQGVDTQYF TRBJ2-3 TRBV7-9 - TRBD1
TGTGCCAGTAGCCTGACAGGGGGCTTAACTGAAGCTTTCTTT CASSLTGGLTEAFF TRBJ1-1 TRBV19 - TRBD1
TGTGCCAGCAGCTTAGGAGCAGGGGTTAACACCGGGGAGCTGTTTTTT CASSLGAGVNTGELFF TRBJ2-2 TRBV7-9 - -
TGTGCCAGCAGTGTACGGACTAGCGGGGGGGCAGTTGGCACAGATACGCAGTATTTT CASSVRTSGGAVGTDTQYF TRBJ2-3 TRBV2 - TRBD2
TGTGCCAGCAGACAGGGGCCGCATGGCTACACCTTC CASRQGPHGYTF TRBJ1-2 TRBV25-1 - TRBD1
TGCGCCAGCAGCTCGACCGGACAGGGGAACGAGCAGTACTTC CASSSTGQGNEQYF TRBJ2-7 TRBV5-1 - TRBD1
TGTGCCAGCAGCCACCGGGAGGGCTACGAGCAGTACTTC CASSHREGYEQYF TRBJ2-7 TRBV3-1/TRBV3-2 - TRBD2
TGTGCCAGCAGTGAAGCTTCGGGGGGCGACACCGGGGAGCTGTTTTTT CASSEASGGDTGELFF TRBJ2-2 TRBV6-1 - -
TGTGCCAGCAGCCTGCAGGCCGATAATGAAAAACTGTTTTTT CASSLQADNEKLFF TRBJ1-4 TRBV5-5 - -
TGTGCCAGCAGTTTATATAACAGGAACACTGAAGCTTTCTTT CASSLYNRNTEAFF TRBJ1-1 TRBV28 - -
TGTGCCAGCAGTTACCCGGGGAACGTTTCCTATGGCTACACCTTC CASSYPGNVSYGYTF TRBJ1-2 TRBV6-6 - -
TGTGCCAGTAACCGGGGGGCAGTCAACTCTGGAAACACCATATATTTT CASNRGAVNSGNTIYF TRBJ1-3 TRBV19 - -
TGTGCCAGCACCACGGCGGGCATTGGAAACACCATATATTTT CASTTAGIGNTIYF TRBJ1-3 TRBV3-1/TRBV3-2 - -
TGTGCCAGTAGTGTACAGGGTAGCTATGGCTACACCTTC CASSVQGSYGYTF TRBJ1-2 TRBV19 - -
TGTGCCAGCAAAAGGACACCCGAGACTAATGAAAAACTGTTTTTT CASKRTPETNEKLFF TRBJ1-4 TRBV6-5 - -
TGCGCCAGCAGCTTGGGTGTAACTCGGACTAATGAAAAACTGTTTTTT CASSLGVTRTNEKLFF TRBJ1-4 TRBV5-1 - -
TGTGCCAGCCGGAGAGGGAAGGACACTGAAGCTTTCTTT CASRRGKDTEAFF TRBJ1-1 TRBV6-5 - -
TGCAGCGTTTTCAGTGGGCAGGGGGGTGATGAGCAGTTCTTC CSVFSGQGGDEQFF TRBJ2-1 TRBV29-1 - -
TGTGCCAGCAGCCTCAGGGGGTCGGGCACCGGGGAGCTGTTTTTT CASSLRGSGTGELFF TRBJ2-2 TRBV27 - TRBD1